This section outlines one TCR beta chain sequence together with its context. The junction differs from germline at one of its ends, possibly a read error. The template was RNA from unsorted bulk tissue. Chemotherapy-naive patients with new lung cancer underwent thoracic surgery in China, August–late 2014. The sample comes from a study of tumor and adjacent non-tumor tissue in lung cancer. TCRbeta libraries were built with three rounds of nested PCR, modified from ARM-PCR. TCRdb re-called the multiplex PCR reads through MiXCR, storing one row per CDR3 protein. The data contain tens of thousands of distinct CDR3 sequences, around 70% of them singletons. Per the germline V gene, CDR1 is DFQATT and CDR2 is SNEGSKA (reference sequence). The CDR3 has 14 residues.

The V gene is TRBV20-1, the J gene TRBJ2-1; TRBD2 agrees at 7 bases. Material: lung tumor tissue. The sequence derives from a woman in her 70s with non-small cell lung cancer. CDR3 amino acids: CSTSSPSGLNEQFF. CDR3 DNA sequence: TGCAGTACTAGTTCCCCTAGCGGTCTCAATGAGCAATTCTTC.